Ten or more counts support the clone carrying this T cell receptor beta chain. Its antigen remains unidentified. The sample comes from a study of neurological immune-mediated disorders. Study summary: Multiple sclerosis patients numbered approximately 35, with around 30 relapsing-remitting and 3 secondary progressive. Study-level results: Among 34 multiple sclerosis patients, 18 had repertoires that phylogenetic grouping placed in one related-CDR3 cluster, a possible signature.

Template-switch 5'RACE cDNA synthesis added a 10-nucleotide unique molecular identifier. TCRdb reprocessed the 5' RACE reads via MiXCR and lists one record per CDR3 protein. The sample has 85,000 to 90,000 distinct CDR3 sequences, roughly 3.2% seen once. V was pared by 3 bases and J by 4 bases, with 9 bases between. Per germline, CDR1 SEHNR and CDR2 FQNEAQ (reference sequence). This CDR3 is 13 amino acids long. Sequences were obtained from PBMCs. The chain recombines TRBV7-9 with TRBJ1-2; D gene unclear. This sequence originates from a woman between 45 and 60 years old with multiple sclerosis. In DNA, the CDR3 is TGTGCCAGCAGCTTGGGAGAGATCTATGGCTACACCTTC. As protein: CASSLGEIYGYTF.